The 20 T cell receptor beta chains below all came from one sample that was sequenced in a study of tumor and adjacent non-tumor tissue in lung cancer. Three rounds of nested PCR, following a modified ARM-PCR protocol, produced the TCRbeta library. TCRdb used MiXCR to reprocess the multiplex PCR reads, holding one entry per CDR3 protein. The top ten clones hold about 23% of a sample with roughly 220,000 distinct CDR3 sequences, 71% of them seen once. This sample's RNA came from whole unsorted tissue. Sequencing was carried out using lung tumor tissue. The receptors originated from a man aged 55 to 70 with non-small cell lung cancer.

Comment on this clonotype: A read error is likely, as this CDR3 ends without the conserved phenylalanine or tryptophan. The chain carries TRBV20-1 and TRBJ2-6; a possible D gene is TRBD1 (5 bases). This CDR3 region has 17 residues. The V end was cut by 5 bases, the J end by 1 base, with 18 bases between. Germline CDR1 is DFQATT and CDR2 is SNEGSKA (reference sequence). CDR3 sequence: CSASPHRWLSGANVLTS. Written as DNA, the CDR3 is TGCAGTGCTTCTCCGCACAGGTGGCTGTCTGGGGCCAACGTCCTGACTTCC.

Turning to this clonotype: The CDR3 ends on some other residue instead of the conserved phenylalanine or tryptophan, so this is likely a read error. The rearrangement joins TRBV9 to TRBJ1-2, with D possibly being TRBD1 (5 bases). CDR3 length: 14 residues. V lost 0 bases and J 8 bases, leaving 14 bases between the germline ends. CDR1 and CDR2 from the germline V gene are SGDLS and YYNGEE. CDR3 loop: CASSVALGTLGYTL. The CDR3, as DNA: TGTGCCAGCAGCGTAGCGTTAGGGACTCTAGGCTACACCTTA.

This clonotype showed up just a few times. The chain uses TRBV6-1 and TRBJ1-3; 8 nucleotides match TRBD1. With 8 bases clipped from V and 3 bases from J, the junction kept 3 bases outside the gene matches. The CDR3 is 13 residues long. Looked up from germline, CDR1 is MNHNS and CDR2 is SASEGT. The CDR3 protein is CASGDRSGNTIYF. CDR3 nucleotide sequence: TGTGCCAGCGGGGACAGGAGTGGAAACACCATATATTTT.

By frequency in the sample, this clonotype is large. The CDR3 DNA follows: TGTGCCAGCAGCCCCCCTGCGGGGACGGAGGGGGATGGCTACACCTTC. Translating gives CASSPPAGTEGDGYTF. This chain uses TRBV4-2 with TRBJ1-2; a weak D match, TRBD1 (6 bases). Germline CDR1 LGHNA, CDR2 YNFKEQ. Trimming took off 4 bases at V and 6 bases at J, with 21 bases between the two ends. This CDR3 comprises 16 residues.

Note on this clonotype: A much larger clone lies a single base off, so this may be a read error. The chain employs TRBV4-3 and TRBJ2-1, with 9 bases identical to TRBD2. CDR3 size: 14 residues. Per the germline V gene, CDR1 is LGHNA and CDR2 is YSLEER. CDR3 DNA sequence: TGCGCCACCAGCCAAGATCGAGTAGCGGGAGCACAGTTCTTC. This translates into CATSQDRVAGAQFF.

About this clonotype: It may be a read error: a sequence one base away is much more abundant. The chain recombines TRBV10-1 with TRBJ1-2; 8 nucleotides agree with TRBD1. Trimming at V came to 8 bases and at J to 4 bases, leaving 6 bases not matched to a gene. The CDR3 has 13 residues. The germline V gene encodes CDR1 WNHNN and CDR2 SYGVQD (reference sequence). The CDR3 is CASRDGQGYGYTF. In DNA form, the CDR3 reads TGCGCCAGCCGCGACGGACAGGGCTATGGCTACACCTTC.

In this sample, this clonotype turned up once. Germline and junction disagree at one end, which may indicate a read error. The rearrangement joins TRBV4-1 to TRBJ2-3; 8 bases agree with TRBD2. This CDR3 has 15 amino acids. Germline V gene data show CDR1 as MGHRA and CDR2 as YSYEKL. The CDR3 region is CPSSHQIAGTDTQYF. CDR3 DNA: TGCCCCAGCAGCCATCAAATAGCGGGGACAGATACGCAGTATTTT.

The count of this clonotype is one. This could be a read error, since a much larger clone is one nucleotide away. V gene TRBV6-2 or TRBV6-3 combines with J gene TRBJ1-1; D perhaps matches TRBD1 (6 bases). Between the trimmed V and J ends, which lost 6 bases and 6 bases, there was a span of 20 bases. This CDR3 contains 15 residues. The V gene's germline CDR1 is MNHEY and CDR2 SVGEGT. CDR3 sequence (DNA): TGTGCCAGCAGACCCCTCGGCACAGGGAGGGCTGAAGCTTTCTTT. Translation gives CASRPLGTGRAEAFF.

V and J are TRBV4-1 and TRBJ2-4, with D uncertain. The CDR3 contains 13 residues. Germline CDR1 is MGHRA and CDR2 is YSYEKL. CDR3 protein: CISSQDSNTIQYF. The DNA for the CDR3 is TGCATCAGCAGCCAAGATAGTAACACTATTCAGTACTTC.

The V and J genes are TRBV5-4 and TRBJ2-3; D possibly uses TRBD1 or TRBD2 (5 bases each). The CDR3 loop spans 15 amino acids. V lost 4 bases and J 0 bases, leaving 12 bases between the germline ends. The germline V gene has CDR1 SGHNT and CDR2 YYREEE (reference sequence). CDR3 in DNA: TGTGCCAGCAGCCCGGGACGAGTCAGCACAGATACGCAGTATTTT. Amino acid sequence: CASSPGRVSTDTQYF. Supplemented by reference TRBV5-4 and TRBJ2-3, the full variable domain reads ETGVTQSPTHLIKTRGQQVTLRCSSQSGHNTVSWYQQALGQGPQFIFQYYREEENGRGNFPPRFSGLQFPNYSSELNVNALELDDSALYLCASSPGRVSTDTQYFGPGTRLTVL.

The chain is built from TRBV10-3 and TRBJ2-7; the match to TRBD2 covers 10 bases. CDR3 length: 16 residues. The germline gives CDR1 ENHRY, CDR2 SYGVKD. J gave up 0 bases and V 6 bases, and 8 bases lay outside the gene matches. The CDR3 DNA reads TGTGCCATCAGCGGCGCTAGCGGGAGAGACTCCTACGAGCAGTACTTC. This gives the protein CAISGASGRDSYEQYF.

The chain combines TRBV29-1 with TRBJ1-1; TRBD1 aligns across 8 bases. CDR1 is SQVTM, CDR2 ANQGSEA, per germline. This CDR3 region has 16 residues. V trimming: 5 bases; J trimming: 2 bases; junction bases outside the gene matches: 13. CDR3 amino acids: CSVPNAQGAANTEAFF. The DNA for the CDR3 is TGCAGCGTTCCTAACGCTCAGGGGGCCGCTAACACTGAAGCTTTCTTT.

About this clonotype: Sequence at one end of the junction differs from germline and may be a read error. The J gene is TRBJ2-5, the V gene TRBV20-1; D gene uncertain. Per germline, CDR1 DFQATT and CDR2 SNEGSKA (reference sequence). The CDR3 consists of 12 residues. In nucleotides, the CDR3 is TGCACTGCTAGAGATTCCTGGCGTACCCAGTACTTC. Translating it yields CTARDSWRTQYF.

About this clonotype: Possible read error: a much larger clone is one base away. The chain recombines TRBV5-5 with TRBJ2-3, with D unclear. This CDR3 comprises 14 residues. CDR1 SGHKS and CDR2 YYEKEE come from the germline V gene (reference sequence). The CDR3 sequence is CASSLDVSTDTLYF. Written as DNA, the CDR3 is TGTGCCAGCAGCTTGGACGTTAGCACAGATACGCTGTATTTT.

Worth noting for this clonotype: This may come from a read error, since a much larger clone is one base off. In nucleotides, the CDR3 is TGCAGCGTTACCACGGGTTATGGCTACACCTTC. As protein: CSVTTGYGYTF. The chain employs TRBV29-1 and TRBJ1-2; D call uncertain. Trimming removed 5 bases at V and 5 bases at J, with 9 bases between. This CDR3 is built from 11 residues. Germline V gives CDR1 SQVTM, CDR2 ANQGSEA. The full variable domain, in which reference TRBV29-1 and TRBJ1-2 provide the parts outside the CDR3, is SAVISQKPSRDICQRGTSLTIQCQVDSQVTMMFWYRQQPGQSLTLIATANQGSEATYESGFVIDKFPISRPNLTFSTLTVSNMSPEDSSIYLCSVTTGYGYTFGSGTRLTVV.

Worth noting for this clonotype: Its ends do not fully match the called genes, so a read error is possible. This chain connects TRBV11-2 to TRBJ1-3; tentative D call: TRBD1 (5 bases). CDR3 length: 15 residues. The germline V gene encodes CDR1 SGHAT and CDR2 FQNNGV. The DNA for the CDR3 is TGTGCCAGCAGCTTAAGGGGTGGCCCCGGGAACACCGTATATTTT. Protein: CASSLRGGPGNTVYF.

This chain connects TRBV5-6 to TRBJ1-5; D unresolved. This CDR3 has 16 amino acids. In germline, CDR1 is SGHDT, CDR2 YYEEEE. The V gene lost 1 base and the J gene lost 2 bases, with 13 bases spanning the gap. The CDR3 DNA sequence: TGTGCCAGCAGCTTGTACCAACTTGGGGGCAATCAGCCCCAGCATTTT. Protein sequence: CASSLYQLGGNQPQHF. Full variable domain (missing parts from reference TRBV5-6 and TRBJ1-5): DAGVTQSPTHLIKTRGQQVTLRCSPKSGHDTVSWYQQALGQGPQFIFQYYEEEERQRGNFPDRFSGHQFPNYSSELNVNALLLGDSALYLCASSLYQLGGNQPQHFGDGTRLSIL.

With respect to this clonotype: This may come from a read error, since a much larger clone is one base off. The chain is built from TRBV20-1 and TRBJ1-5; 7 nucleotides align to TRBD1. Germline V gives CDR1 DFQATT, CDR2 SNEGSKA (reference sequence). The CDR3 length is 12 residues. This CDR3 reads CGAGDRYQPQHF. The CDR3 region has the DNA TGCGGTGCGGGGGACAGATATCAGCCCCAGCATTTT.

This clonotype appeared once. A junction boundary mismatches the germline segment, possibly from a read error. The CDR3 protein is CANSYRGSNYGYIF. The DNA of the CDR3 is TGTGCCAACAGTTACCGGGGCTCCAATTATGGCTACATCTTC. The V call is TRBV6-5, the J call TRBJ1-2, with D perhaps matching TRBD1 (5 bases). Germline CDR1 is MNHEY and CDR2 is SVGAGI. The CDR3 spans 14 residues.

This sequence joins TRBV28 and TRBJ2-3; 10 positions agree with TRBD2. The germline V gene has CDR1 MDHEN and CDR2 SYDVKM. This CDR3 comprises 16 residues. J gave up 3 bases and V 5 bases, and 8 bases lay outside the gene matches. The CDR3 sequence is CASSTHSSGSTDTQYF. CDR3 sequence (DNA): TGTGCCAGCAGTACCCATTCTAGCGGGAGTACAGATACGCAGTATTTT. The complete variable domain, with remaining parts taken from reference TRBV28 and TRBJ2-3, reads DVKVTQSSRYLVKRTGEKVFLECVQDMDHENMFWYRQDPGLGLRLIYFSYDVKMKEKGDIPEGYSVSREKKERFSLILESASTNQTSMYLCASSTHSSGSTDTQYFGPGTRLTVL.